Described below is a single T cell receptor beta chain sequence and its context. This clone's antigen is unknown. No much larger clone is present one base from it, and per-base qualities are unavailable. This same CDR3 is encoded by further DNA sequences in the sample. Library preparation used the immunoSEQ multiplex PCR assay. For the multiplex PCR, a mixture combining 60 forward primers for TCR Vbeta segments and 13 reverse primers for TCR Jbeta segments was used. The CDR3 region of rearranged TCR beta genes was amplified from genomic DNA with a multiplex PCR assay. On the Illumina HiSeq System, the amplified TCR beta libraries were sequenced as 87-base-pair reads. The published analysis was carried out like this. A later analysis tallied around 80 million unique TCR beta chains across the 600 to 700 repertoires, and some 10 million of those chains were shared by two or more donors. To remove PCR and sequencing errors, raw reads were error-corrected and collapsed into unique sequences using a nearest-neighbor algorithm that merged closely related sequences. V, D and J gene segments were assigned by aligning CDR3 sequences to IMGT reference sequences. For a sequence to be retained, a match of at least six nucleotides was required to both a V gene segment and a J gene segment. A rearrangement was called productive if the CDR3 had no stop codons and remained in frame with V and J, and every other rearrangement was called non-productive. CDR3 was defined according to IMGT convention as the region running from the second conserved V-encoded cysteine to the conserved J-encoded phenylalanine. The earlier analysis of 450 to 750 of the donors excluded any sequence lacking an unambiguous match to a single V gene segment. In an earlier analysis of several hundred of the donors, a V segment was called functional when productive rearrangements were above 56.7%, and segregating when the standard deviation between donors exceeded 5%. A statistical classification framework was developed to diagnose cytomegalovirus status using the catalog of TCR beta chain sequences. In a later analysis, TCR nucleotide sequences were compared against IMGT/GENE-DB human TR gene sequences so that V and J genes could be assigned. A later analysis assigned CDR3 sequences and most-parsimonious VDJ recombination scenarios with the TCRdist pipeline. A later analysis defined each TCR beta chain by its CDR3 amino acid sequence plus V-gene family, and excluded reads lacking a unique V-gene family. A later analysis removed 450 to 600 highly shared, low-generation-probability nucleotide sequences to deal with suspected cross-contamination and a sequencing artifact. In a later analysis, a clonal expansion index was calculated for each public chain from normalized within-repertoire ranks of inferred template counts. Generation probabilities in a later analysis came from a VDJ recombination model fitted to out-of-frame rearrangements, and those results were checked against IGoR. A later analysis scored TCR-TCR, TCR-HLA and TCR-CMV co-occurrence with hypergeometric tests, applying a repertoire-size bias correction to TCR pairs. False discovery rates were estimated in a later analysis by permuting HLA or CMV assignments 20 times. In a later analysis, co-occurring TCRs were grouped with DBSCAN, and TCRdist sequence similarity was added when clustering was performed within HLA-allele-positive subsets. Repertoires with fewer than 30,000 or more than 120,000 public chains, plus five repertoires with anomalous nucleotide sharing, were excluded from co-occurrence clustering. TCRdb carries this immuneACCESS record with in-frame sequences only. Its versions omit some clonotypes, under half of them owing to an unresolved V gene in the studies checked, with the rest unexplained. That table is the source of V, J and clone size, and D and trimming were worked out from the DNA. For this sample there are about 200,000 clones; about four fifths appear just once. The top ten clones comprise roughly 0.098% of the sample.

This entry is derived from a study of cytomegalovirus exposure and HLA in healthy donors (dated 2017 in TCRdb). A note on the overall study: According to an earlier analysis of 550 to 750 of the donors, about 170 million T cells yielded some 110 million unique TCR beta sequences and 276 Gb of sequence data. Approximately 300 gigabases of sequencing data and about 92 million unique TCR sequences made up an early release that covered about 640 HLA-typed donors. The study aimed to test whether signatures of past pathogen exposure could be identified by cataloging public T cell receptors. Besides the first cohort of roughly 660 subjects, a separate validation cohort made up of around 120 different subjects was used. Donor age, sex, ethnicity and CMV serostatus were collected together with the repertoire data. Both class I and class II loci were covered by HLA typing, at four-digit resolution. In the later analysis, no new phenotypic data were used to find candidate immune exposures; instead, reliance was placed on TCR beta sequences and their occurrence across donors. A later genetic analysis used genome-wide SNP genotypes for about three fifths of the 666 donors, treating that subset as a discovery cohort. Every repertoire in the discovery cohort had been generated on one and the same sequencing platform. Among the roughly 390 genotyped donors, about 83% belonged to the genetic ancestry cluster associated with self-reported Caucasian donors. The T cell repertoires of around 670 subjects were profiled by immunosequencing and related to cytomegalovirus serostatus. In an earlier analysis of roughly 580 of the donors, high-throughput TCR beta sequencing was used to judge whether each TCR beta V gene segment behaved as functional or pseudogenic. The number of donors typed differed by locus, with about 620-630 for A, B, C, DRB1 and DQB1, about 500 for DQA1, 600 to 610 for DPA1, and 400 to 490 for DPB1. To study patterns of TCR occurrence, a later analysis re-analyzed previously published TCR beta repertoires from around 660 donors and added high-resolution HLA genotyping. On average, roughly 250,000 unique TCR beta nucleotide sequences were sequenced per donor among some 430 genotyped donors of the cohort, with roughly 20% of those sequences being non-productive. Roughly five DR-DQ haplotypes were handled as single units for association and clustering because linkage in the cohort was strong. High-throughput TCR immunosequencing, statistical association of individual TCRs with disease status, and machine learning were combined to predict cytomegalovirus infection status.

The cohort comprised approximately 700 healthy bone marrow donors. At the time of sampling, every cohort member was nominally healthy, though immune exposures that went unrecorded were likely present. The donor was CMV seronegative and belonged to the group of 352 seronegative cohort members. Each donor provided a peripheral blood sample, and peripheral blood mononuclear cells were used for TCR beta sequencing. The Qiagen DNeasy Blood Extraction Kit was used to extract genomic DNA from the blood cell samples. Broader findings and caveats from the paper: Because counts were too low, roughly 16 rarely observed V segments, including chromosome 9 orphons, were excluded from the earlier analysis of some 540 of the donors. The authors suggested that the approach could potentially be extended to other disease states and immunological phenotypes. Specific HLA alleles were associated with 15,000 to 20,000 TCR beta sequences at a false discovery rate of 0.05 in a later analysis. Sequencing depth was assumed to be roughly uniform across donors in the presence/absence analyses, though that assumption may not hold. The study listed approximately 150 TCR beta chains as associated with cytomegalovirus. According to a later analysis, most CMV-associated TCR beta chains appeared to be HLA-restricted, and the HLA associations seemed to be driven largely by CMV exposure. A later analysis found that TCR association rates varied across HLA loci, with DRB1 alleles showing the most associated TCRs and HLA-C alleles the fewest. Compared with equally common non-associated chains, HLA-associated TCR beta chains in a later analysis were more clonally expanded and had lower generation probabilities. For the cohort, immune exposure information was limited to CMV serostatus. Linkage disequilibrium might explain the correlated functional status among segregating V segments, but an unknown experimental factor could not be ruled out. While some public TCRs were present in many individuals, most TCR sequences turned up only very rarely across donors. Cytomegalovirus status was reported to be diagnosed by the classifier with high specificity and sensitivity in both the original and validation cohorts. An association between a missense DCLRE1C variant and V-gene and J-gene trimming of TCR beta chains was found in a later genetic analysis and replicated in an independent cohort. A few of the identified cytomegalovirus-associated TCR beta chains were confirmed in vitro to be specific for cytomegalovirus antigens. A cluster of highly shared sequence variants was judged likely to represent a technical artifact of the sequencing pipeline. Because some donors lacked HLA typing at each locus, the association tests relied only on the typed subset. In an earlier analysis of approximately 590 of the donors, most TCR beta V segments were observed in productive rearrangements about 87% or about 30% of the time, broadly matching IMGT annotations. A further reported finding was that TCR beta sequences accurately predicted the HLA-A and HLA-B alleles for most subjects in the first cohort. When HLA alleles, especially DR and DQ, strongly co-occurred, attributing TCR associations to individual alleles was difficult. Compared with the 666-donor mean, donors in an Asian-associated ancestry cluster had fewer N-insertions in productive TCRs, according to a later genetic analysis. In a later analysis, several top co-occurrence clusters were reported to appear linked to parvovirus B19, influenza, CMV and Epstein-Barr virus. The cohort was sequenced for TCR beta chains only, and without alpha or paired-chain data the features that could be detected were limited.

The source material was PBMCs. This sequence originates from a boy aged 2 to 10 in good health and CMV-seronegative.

The CDR3 reads CASSLEANYGYTF. The DNA sequence follows: TGTGCCAGCAGTTTAGAAGCGAACTATGGCTACACCTTC. Recombination joined TRBV27 with TRBJ1-2, with no confidently assigned D gene. Per the germline V gene (reference sequence), MNHEY is the CDR1 and SMNVEV is the CDR2. The junction carries 6 bases between V and J, which are trimmed by 2 bases and 2 bases respectively. CDR3 length: 13 amino acids, cysteine to phenylalanine. The kept DNA is CDR3 alone, 39 bases in frame from the first base.